The clone carrying this TCR beta chain was detected a few times. Its specificity is unknown. These data come from a study of T-cell memory formation after mild COVID-19. Across the study: TCR clusters mostly belonged to single donors. Whole-study results and caveats: Pre-infection memory contained some responding clones, which suggested that cross-reactive memory had joined. For contracting clones, CD4+ ones sat mainly in CM and EM, CD8+ in EMRA. Clones that got smaller from day 15 to 85 had even CD4/CD8, while clones growing later tipped toward CD4+.

CDR1 and CDR2 from the germline V gene are SEHNR and FQNEAQ (reference sequence). This CDR3 region has 18 residues. V dropped 3 bases and J dropped 2; count of bases not matched to a gene: 9. TCRdb used MiXCR to reprocess the 5' RACE reads, holding one entry per CDR3 protein. The sample includes about 470,000 distinct CDR3 sequences, approximately 18% of them seen just once. The TCR was taken from an adult woman who had mild COVID-19 (a few samples of this study predate the infection). Cell type and time point are not known. Sequences were obtained from PBMCs or a T cell subset sorted from them (not recorded which). The chain has TRBV7-9 and TRBJ2-7, with TRBD2 identical over 14 bases. As DNA, the CDR3 is TGTGCCAGCAGCTTCCCGGGACTAGCGGGAGCAAGGCCCTACGAGCAGTACTTC. It encodes CASSFPGLAGARPYEQYF.